These 2 T cell receptor beta chains came from one sample sequenced in a study of blood T cell repertoires in COVID-19. Using immunoSEQ multiplex PCR, the repertoire was profiled, and TCRdb retains in-frame clones only, with some absent. The sample shows some 120,000 clones, 82% of them seen only once. The source material was peripheral blood. Source of these receptors: a man in his 70s with active or convalescent COVID-19.

This clone was observed a few times. The chain recombines TRBV28 with TRBJ1-5; D possibly corresponds to TRBD1 (6 bases). V lost 3 bases and J 5 bases, leaving 11 bases between the germline ends. Germline V lookup: CDR1 MDHEN, CDR2 SYDVKM. This CDR3 is built from 14 residues. CDR3 sequence reads: CASSLGQGHQPQHF. The CDR3 DNA is TGTGCCAGCAGTTTGGGGCAGGGGCATCAGCCCCAGCATTTT.

The chain recombines TRBV14 with TRBJ2-1; the match to TRBD1 covers 7 bases. In germline, CDR1 is SGHDN, CDR2 FVKESK. The CDR3 runs 16 residues. V dropped 0 bases and J dropped 5; count of bases not matched to a gene: 7. The DNA of the CDR3 is TGTGCCAGCAGCCAAGACCCGGGACAGAGAAACAATGAGCAGTTCTTC. It codes for CASSQDPGQRNNEQFF.